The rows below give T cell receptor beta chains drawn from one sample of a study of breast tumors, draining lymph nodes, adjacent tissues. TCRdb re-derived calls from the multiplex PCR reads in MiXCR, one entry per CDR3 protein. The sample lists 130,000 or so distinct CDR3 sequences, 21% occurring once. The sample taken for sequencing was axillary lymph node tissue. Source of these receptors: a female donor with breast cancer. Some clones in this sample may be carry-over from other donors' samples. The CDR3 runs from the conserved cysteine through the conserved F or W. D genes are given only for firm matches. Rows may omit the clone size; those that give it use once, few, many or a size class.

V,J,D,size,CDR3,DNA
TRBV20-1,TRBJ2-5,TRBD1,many,CSASGQAPQETQYF,TGCAGTGCTTCGGGACAGGCGCCCCAAGAGACCCAGTACTTC
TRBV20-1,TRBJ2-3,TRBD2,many,CSHSTWTSGSTDTQYF,TGCAGCCACTCAACTTGGACTAGCGGTAGCACAGATACGCAGTATTTT
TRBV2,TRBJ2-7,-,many,CASSESTGEVYEQYF,TGTGCCAGCAGTGAATCTACAGGGGAGGTCTACGAGCAGTACTTC
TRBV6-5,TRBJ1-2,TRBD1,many,CASSKWTGEYGYTF,TGTGCCAGCAGTAAATGGACAGGGGAGTATGGCTACACCTTC
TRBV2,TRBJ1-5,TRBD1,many,CASSEVGTGYQPQHF,TGTGCCAGCAGTGAAGTAGGGACAGGATATCAGCCCCAGCATTTT
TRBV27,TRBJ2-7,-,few,CASSLSFAGREQYF,TGTGCCAGCAGTTTATCCTTCGCAGGGCGTGAGCAGTACTTC
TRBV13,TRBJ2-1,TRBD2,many,CASSLSLGGRSSNEQFF,TGTGCCAGCAGCTTAAGTTTGGGCGGGAGATCGAGCAATGAGCAGTTCTTC
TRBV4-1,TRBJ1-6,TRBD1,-,CASSQRPQTGNNSPLHF,TGCGCCAGCAGCCAAAGGCCCCAGACAGGGAATAATTCACCCCTCCACTTC
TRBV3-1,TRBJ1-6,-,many,CASSYRQVDSPLHF,TGTGCCAGCAGCTACCGACAGGTGGATTCACCCCTCCACTTT
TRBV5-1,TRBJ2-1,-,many,CASSLPNNEQFF,TGCGCCAGCAGCTTACCAAACAATGAGCAGTTCTTC
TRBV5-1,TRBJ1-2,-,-,CASSLAGGHYGYTF,TGCGCCAGCAGCTTGGCTGGGGGGCACTATGGCTACACCTTC
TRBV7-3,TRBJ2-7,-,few,CASSFGRSGYEQYF,TGTGCCAGCAGCTTTGGCCGGAGCGGCTACGAGCAGTACTTC
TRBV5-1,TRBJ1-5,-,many,CASSFTGQDQPQHF,TGCGCCAGCAGCTTTACAGGGCAGGATCAGCCCCAGCATTTT
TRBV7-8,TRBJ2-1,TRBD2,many,CASSLQTGTSSNEQFF,TGTGCCAGCAGCTTACAGACCGGGACTAGCTCCAATGAGCAGTTCTTC